This TCR beta chain was sequenced for a study of cytomegalovirus exposure and HLA in healthy donors. Study details: Genetic ancestry analysis placed 75% to 85% of the 300 to 500 donors that were genotyped in the Caucasian-associated cluster.

On this clone itself: No antigen is known for it.

Both 60 Vbeta primers and 13 Jbeta primers went into the PCR. Profiling relied on immunoSEQ multiplex PCR, and the TCRdb table lists in-frame clones only, not all of them. The sample contains 95,000 to 150,000 clones, about 78% of which appear only once. Broader study findings: When analyzed later, the rates of TCR association showed variation by HLA locus, with DRB1 the most and HLA-C the fewest. Across donors, presence/absence analyses took sequencing depth to be roughly uniform. Based on reports, TCR beta sequences accurately predicted HLA-A and HLA-B alleles for most subjects.

The germline V and J ends were trimmed by 5 bases and 5 bases, with 12 bases remaining between them. Germline V gene lookup returns CDR1 SGHVS and CDR2 FQNEAQ. This CDR3 contains 14 residues. Source material: PBMCs. This chain uses TRBV7-8 with TRBJ1-4; D unclear. The sequence was collected from a woman aged 40 to 55 in good health and CMV-seropositive. CDR3 protein: CASSRVAQNEKLFF. The CDR3 DNA sequence: TGTGCCAGCAGCCGGGTAGCTCAGAATGAAAAACTGTTTTTT.